The rows below give T cell receptor beta chains drawn from one sample of a study of early T cells in non-severe SARS-CoV-2 infection. TCRdb recomputed calls from the 5' RACE reads with MiXCR, one row per CDR3 protein. The data show 69,000 or so distinct CDR3 sequences, with about 12% seen just once and roughly 5.2% held by the top ten. The sample consisted of whole blood. Receptors were obtained from an adult who was a healthcare worker with PCR-confirmed SARS-CoV-2 infection or an uninfected control (not recorded which). Each CDR3 is given with its conserved first and last residue. Fields, in order: J gene, V gene, clone size, D gene, CDR3 protein, CDR3 DNA. The D gene is left open where the match is weak. Only some rows state a clone size, as once, few, many or a class for expanded clones.

>TRBJ2-5|TRBV9|NA|NA
CASSLGAAQETQYF
TGTGCCAGCAGCCTAGGGGCTGCCCAAGAGACCCAGTACTTC
>TRBJ2-2|TRBV19|few|TRBD2
CATTSGRALGGELFF
TGTGCCACGACTAGCGGGAGGGCCCTCGGCGGGGAGCTGTTTTTT
>TRBJ1-1|TRBV20-1|NA|NA
CSARESGLGEAFF
TGCAGTGCTAGAGAGTCGGGCCTCGGTGAAGCTTTCTTT
>TRBJ2-1|TRBV7-8|many|TRBD2
CASSFQGLAGNEQFF
TGTGCCAGCAGCTTCCAGGGACTAGCGGGAAATGAGCAGTTCTTC
>TRBJ1-1|TRBV10-3|NA|NA
CAISIMNTEAFF
TGTGCCATCAGTATCATGAACACTGAAGCTTTCTTT
>TRBJ2-2|TRBV30|many|TRBD1
CAWSYNRGLLPGELFF
TGTGCCTGGAGTTATAACAGGGGGCTTCTCCCCGGGGAGCTGTTTTTT
>TRBJ1-1|TRBV5-4|NA|TRBD1
CASSRDRGEAFF
TGTGCCAGCAGCCGGGACAGGGGTGAAGCTTTCTTT
>TRBJ2-3|TRBV5-1|many|NA
CASSPDTDTQYF
TGCGCCAGCAGCCCGGACACAGATACGCAGTATTTT
>TRBJ2-7|TRBV6-2/TRBV6-3|few|NA
CASGPVERDYEQYF
TGTGCCAGCGGACCTGTGGAGCGCGACTACGAGCAGTACTTC
>TRBJ1-1|TRBV5-1|few|TRBD1
CASSSQGQGDTEAFF
TGCGCCAGCAGCTCTCAGGGACAGGGAGACACTGAAGCTTTCTTT
>TRBJ1-1|TRBV5-5|many|NA
CASSTTGTNTEAFF
TGTGCCAGCAGCACAACAGGAACGAACACTGAAGCTTTCTTT
>TRBJ2-3|TRBV10-3|many|NA
CAISELGDTTSTDTQYF
TGTGCCATCAGTGAACTAGGAGACACAACTAGCACAGATACGCAGTATTTT
>TRBJ2-7|TRBV20-1|few|NA
CSAREGSFAFEQYF
TGCAGTGCTAGAGAAGGGTCTTTCGCGTTCGAGCAGTACTTC
>TRBJ1-1|TRBV5-1|few|NA
CASSLEWPRDEAFF
TGCGCCAGCAGCTTGGAATGGCCGAGAGATGAAGCTTTCTTT
>TRBJ2-2|TRBV6-2/TRBV6-3|many|NA
CASSYSWARHGELFF
TGTGCCAGCAGTTACTCGTGGGCCCGCCACGGGGAGCTGTTTTTT
>TRBJ1-1|TRBV20-1|many|NA
CSASPPRGRTLSEAFF
TGCAGTGCTAGTCCTCCCCGCGGACGCACTTTATCTGAAGCTTTCTTT